Sequencing of this T cell receptor (beta chain) was carried out in a study of T-cell memory formation after mild COVID-19. Study-wide background: TCR clusters showed largely donor specificity. Overall study results and limits: Contracting CD4+ clones were located mainly in CM and EM, and CD8+ clones in EMRA. Cross-reactive memory apparently joined, as some responding clones appeared in pre-infection memory.

This clonotype came up a few times. Antigen specificity is unknown. From the 5' RACE reads, TCRdb called clonotypes with MiXCR, one entry per CDR3 protein. The profile covers about 390,000 distinct CDR3 sequences, with 15% to 20% appearing a single time and 20% to 25% taken by the ten largest. The sequenced material came from PBMCs or a T cell subset sorted from them (not recorded which). The sequence derives from a young man who had mild COVID-19 (a few samples of this study predate the infection). Cell type and time point are not known.

Here the CDR3 reads CASTARKRYTNTEAFF. The DNA for the CDR3 is TGTGCCAGCACCGCAAGGAAAAGGTACACGAACACTGAAGCTTTCTTT. J is TRBJ1-1 and V is TRBV6-2 or TRBV6-3, with D unclear. Germline CDR1 MNHEY, CDR2 SVGEGT. The CDR3 sequence is 16 residues long. The V and J ends lost 7 bases and 1 base respectively, with 19 bases between them.